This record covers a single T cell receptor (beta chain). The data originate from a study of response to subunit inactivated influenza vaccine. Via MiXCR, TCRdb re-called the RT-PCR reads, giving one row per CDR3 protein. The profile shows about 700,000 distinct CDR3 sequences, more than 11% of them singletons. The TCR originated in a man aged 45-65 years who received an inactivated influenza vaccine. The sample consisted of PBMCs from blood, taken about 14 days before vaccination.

The CDR3 sequence: CSARDRTLTRFF. CDR3 nucleotide sequence: TGCAGTGCTAGAGATAGGACTCTCACCCGGTTCTTC. The V call is TRBV20-1, the J call TRBJ2-1; possible D gene TRBD2, 5 bases. This CDR3 comprises 12 residues. CDR1 and CDR2 from the germline V gene are DFQATT and SNEGSKA (reference sequence). Trimming took 0 bases from V and 15 from J, leaving 15 bases between them.